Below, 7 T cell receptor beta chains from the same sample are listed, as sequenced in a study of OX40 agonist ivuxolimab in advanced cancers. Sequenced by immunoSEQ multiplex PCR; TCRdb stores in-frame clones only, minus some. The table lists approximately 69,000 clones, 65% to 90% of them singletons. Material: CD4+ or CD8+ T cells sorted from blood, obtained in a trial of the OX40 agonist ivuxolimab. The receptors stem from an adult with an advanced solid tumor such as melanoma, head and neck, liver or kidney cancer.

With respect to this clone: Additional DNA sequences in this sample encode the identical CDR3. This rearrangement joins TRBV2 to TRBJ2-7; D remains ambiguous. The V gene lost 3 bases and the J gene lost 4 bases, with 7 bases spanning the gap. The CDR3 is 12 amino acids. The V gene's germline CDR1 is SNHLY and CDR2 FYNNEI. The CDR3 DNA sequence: TGTGCCAGCAGTGACCGGCCATACGAGCAGTACTTC. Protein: CASSDRPYEQYF.

The CDR3 spells CASSEGQWNQPQHF. DNA for the CDR3: TGTGCCAGCAGCGAGGGACAGTGGAATCAGCCCCAGCATTTT. The J gene is TRBJ1-5, the V gene TRBV7-9; 7 nucleotides match TRBD1. Germline CDR1 reads SEHNR; CDR2 reads FQNEAQ (reference sequence). V gave up 5 bases and J gave up 4 bases; unmatched junction bases: 5. CDR3 length: 14 residues.

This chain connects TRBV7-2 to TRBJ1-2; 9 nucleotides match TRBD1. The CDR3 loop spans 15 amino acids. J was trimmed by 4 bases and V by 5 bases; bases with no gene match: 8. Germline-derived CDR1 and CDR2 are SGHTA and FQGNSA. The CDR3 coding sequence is TGTGCCAGCAGCGCTAGACAGGGGGAGATCTATGGCTACACCTTC. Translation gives CASSARQGEIYGYTF.

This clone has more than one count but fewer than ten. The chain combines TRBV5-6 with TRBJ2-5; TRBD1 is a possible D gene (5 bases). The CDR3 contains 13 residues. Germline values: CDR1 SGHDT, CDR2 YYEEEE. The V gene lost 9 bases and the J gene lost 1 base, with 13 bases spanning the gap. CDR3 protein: CATTLGVQETQYF. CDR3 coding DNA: TGTGCCACTACCCTAGGGGTCCAAGAGACCCAGTACTTC.

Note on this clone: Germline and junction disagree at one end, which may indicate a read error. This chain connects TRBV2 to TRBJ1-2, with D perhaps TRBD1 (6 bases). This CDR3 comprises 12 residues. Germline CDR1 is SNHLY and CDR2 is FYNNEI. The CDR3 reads CASNEQGGGYTF. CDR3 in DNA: TGTGCCAGCAATGAACAGGGCGGCGGCTACACCTTC.

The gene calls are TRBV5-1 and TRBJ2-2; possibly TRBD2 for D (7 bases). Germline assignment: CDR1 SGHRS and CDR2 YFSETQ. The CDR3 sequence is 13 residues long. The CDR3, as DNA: TGCGCTTCGGGGGGCGCAGGCACCGGGGAGCTGTTTTTT. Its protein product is CASGGAGTGELFF.

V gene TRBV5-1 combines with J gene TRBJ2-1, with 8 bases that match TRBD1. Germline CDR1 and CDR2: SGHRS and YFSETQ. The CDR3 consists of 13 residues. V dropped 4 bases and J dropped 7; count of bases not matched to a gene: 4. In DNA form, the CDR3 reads TGCGCCAGCAGCATAGACAGGGGTAATGAGCAGTTCTTC. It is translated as CASSIDRGNEQFF.